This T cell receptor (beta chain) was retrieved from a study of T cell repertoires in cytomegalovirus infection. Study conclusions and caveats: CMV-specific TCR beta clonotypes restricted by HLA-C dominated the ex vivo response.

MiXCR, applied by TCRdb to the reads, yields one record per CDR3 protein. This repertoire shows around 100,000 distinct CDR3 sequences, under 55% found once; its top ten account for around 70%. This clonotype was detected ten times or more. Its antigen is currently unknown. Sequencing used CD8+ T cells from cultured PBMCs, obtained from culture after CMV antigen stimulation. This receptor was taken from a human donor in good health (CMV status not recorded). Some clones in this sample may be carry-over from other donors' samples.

CDR3 loop: CASSLAWNYEQYF. The CDR3 coding sequence is TGCGCCAGCAGCTTGGCCTGGAACTACGAGCAGTACTTC. V is TRBV5-1 and J is TRBJ2-7; the D is unclear. Looked up from germline, CDR1 is SGHRS and CDR2 is YFSETQ. V lost 0 bases and J lost 3, with 7 bases in between. The CDR3 loop spans 13 amino acids.